A single sample gave rise to the 2 T cell receptor beta chains below, sequenced in a study of blood T cell repertoires in COVID-19. Libraries were prepared by immunoSEQ multiplex PCR; TCRdb keeps only in-frame clonotypes and omits some of them. The table lists tens of thousands of clones, more than 70% of them singletons. The sample taken for sequencing was peripheral blood. These receptors came from a man aged 50-60 years with acute or convalescent COVID-19.

The chain has TRBV7-3 and TRBJ2-3; 8 nucleotides align to TRBD2. Germline trimming cut 4 bases from V and 4 bases from J; bases unmatched to any gene: 7. The CDR3 is made up of 15 amino acids. Germline-derived CDR1 and CDR2 are SGHTA and FQGTGA. The DNA of the CDR3 is TGTGCCAGCAGCTCGCCGGAGACTAGCGCAGATACGCAGTATTTT. This gives the protein CASSSPETSADTQYF.

This sequence joins TRBV18 and TRBJ1-5; 8 nucleotides match TRBD1. This CDR3 has 19 residues. Germline CDR1 reads KGHSH; CDR2 reads LQKENI. V shed 5 bases and J 4 bases; nucleotides not matched to a gene: 19. CDR3 DNA: TGTGCCAGCTCAGGAAAGTTACCAGGACAGGGCTTTCTAAATCAGCCCCAGCATTTT. This translates into CASSGKLPGQGFLNQPQHF.